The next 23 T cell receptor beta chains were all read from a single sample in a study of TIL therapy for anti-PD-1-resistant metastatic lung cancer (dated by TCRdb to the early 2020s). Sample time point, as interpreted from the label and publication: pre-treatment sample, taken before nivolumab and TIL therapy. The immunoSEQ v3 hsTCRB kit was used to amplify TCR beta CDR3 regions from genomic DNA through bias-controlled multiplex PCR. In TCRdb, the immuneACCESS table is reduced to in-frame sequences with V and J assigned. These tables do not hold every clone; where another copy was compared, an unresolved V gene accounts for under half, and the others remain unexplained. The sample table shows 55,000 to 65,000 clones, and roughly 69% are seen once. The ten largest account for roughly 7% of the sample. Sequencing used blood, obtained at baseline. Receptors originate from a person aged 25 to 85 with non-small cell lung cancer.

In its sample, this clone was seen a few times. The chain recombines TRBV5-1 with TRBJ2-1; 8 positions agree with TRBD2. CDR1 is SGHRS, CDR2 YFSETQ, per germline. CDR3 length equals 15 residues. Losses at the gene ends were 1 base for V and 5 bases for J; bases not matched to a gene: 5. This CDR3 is CASSLFAGGNNEQFF. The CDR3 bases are TGCGCCAGCAGCTTGTTTGCGGGGGGCAACAATGAGCAGTTCTTC.

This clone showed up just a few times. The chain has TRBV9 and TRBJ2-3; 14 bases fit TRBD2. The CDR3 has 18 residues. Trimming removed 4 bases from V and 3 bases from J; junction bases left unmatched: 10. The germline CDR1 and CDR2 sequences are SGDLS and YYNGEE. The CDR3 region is CASSFSTSGRAKTDTQYF. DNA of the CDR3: TGTGCCAGCAGCTTTTCGACTAGCGGGAGGGCCAAGACAGATACGCAGTATTTT.

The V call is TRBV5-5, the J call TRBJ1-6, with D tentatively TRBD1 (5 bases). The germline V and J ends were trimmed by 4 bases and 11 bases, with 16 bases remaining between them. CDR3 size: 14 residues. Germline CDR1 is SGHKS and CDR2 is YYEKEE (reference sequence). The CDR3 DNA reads TGTGCCAGCAGCCCGGACTGGGGGAGGCCACCCCTCCACTTT. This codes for CASSPDWGRPPLHF.

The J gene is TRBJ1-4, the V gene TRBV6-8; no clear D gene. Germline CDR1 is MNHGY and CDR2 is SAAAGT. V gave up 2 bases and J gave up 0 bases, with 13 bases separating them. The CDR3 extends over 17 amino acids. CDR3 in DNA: TGTGCCAGCAGTTACGTAGCCTTCGGGGCAACTAATGAAAAACTGTTTTTT. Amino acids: CASSYVAFGATNEKLFF.

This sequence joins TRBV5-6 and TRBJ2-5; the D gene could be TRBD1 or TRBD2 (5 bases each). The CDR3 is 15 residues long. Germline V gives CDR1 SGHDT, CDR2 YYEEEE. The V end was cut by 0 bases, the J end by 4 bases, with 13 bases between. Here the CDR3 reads CASSLGGKTGETQYF. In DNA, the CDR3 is TGTGCCAGCAGCTTGGGGGGGAAGACGGGAGAGACCCAGTACTTC.

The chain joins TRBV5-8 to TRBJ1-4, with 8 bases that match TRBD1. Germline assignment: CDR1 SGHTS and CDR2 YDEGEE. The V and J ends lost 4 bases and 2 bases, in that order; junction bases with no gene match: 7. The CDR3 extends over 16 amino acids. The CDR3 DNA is TGTGCCAGCAGCAGGGGACAGGCTGGGACTAATGAAAAACTGTTTTTT. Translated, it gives CASSRGQAGTNEKLFF.

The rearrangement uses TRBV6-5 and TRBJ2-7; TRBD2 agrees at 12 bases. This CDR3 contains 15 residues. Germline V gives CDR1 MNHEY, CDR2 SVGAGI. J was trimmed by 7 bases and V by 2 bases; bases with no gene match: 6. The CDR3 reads CASSYQTSGGMEQYF. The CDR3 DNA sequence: TGTGCCAGCAGTTACCAGACTAGCGGGGGTATGGAGCAGTACTTC.

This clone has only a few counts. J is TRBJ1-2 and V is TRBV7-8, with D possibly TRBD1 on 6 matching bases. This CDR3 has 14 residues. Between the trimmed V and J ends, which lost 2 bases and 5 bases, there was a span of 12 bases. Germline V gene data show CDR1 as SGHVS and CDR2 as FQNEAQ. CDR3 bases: TGTGCCAGCAGCTTATTTCAGGGGCAGTATGGCTACACCTTC. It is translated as CASSLFQGQYGYTF.

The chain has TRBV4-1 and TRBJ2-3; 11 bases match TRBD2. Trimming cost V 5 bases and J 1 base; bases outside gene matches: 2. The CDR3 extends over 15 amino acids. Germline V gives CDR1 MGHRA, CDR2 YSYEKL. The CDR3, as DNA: TGCGCCAGCAGCTTGACTAGCGGGGGCACAGATACGCAGTATTTT. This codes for CASSLTSGGTDTQYF.

The DNA of the CDR3 is TGCGCCAGCAGCTTGGGACACCTAACGAACACTGAAGCTTTCTTT. This gives the protein CASSLGHLTNTEAFF. This chain uses TRBV5-1 with TRBJ1-1; D is undetermined. The CDR3 runs to 15 residues. Germline CDR1 and CDR2: SGHRS and YFSETQ. The germline V and J ends were trimmed by 0 bases and 1 base, with 10 bases remaining between them.

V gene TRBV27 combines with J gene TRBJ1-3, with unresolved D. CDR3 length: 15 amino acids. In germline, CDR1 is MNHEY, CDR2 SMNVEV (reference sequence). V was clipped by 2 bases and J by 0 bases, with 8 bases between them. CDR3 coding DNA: TGTGCCAGCAGTTTAACACAGAGCTCTGGAAACACCATATATTTT. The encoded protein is CASSLTQSSGNTIYF.

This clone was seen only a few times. The CDR3 here is CASSLQTSGSGEQYF. In nucleotides, the CDR3 is TGTGCCAGCAGCTTGCAGACTAGCGGGAGTGGCGAGCAGTACTTC. The genes are TRBV7-9 and TRBJ2-7, with 12 bases identical to TRBD2. The length of the CDR3 is 15 residues. V shed 3 bases, J shed 6 bases, and the junction held 6 bases outside the gene matches. Germline CDR1 is SEHNR and CDR2 is FQNEAQ (reference sequence).

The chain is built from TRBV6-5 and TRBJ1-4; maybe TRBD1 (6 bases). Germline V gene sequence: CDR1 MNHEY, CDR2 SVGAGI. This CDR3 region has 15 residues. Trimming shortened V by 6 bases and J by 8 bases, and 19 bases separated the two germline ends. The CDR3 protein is CASSPSGVGEEKLFF. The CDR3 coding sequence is TGTGCCAGCAGCCCCTCAGGGGTAGGAGAGGAAAAACTGTTTTTT.

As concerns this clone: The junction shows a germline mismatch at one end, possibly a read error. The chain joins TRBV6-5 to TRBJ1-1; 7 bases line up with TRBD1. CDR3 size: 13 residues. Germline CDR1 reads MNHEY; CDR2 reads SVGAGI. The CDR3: CIKGGGRNTEAFF. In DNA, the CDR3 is TGCATCAAGGGAGGGGGCCGGAACACTGAAGCTTTCTTT.

CDR3 bases: TGTGCCAGCAGCGTAGAGAGTAGCGGGGGCACAGATACGCAGTATTTT. Residues: CASSVESSGGTDTQYF. The chain joins TRBV9 to TRBJ2-3; 8 positions match TRBD2. There are 16 residues in the CDR3. In germline, CDR1 is SGDLS, CDR2 YYNGEE. V shed 0 bases, J shed 1 base, and the junction held 4 bases outside the gene matches.

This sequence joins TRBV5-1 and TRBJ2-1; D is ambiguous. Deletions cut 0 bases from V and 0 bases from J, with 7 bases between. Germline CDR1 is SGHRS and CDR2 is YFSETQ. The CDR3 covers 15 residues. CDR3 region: CASSLARNSYNEQFF. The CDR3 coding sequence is TGCGCCAGCAGCTTGGCCAGGAACTCCTACAATGAGCAGTTCTTC. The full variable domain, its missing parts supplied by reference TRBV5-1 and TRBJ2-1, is KAGVTQTPRYLIKTRGQQVTLSCSPISGHRSVSWYQQTPGQGLQFLFEYFSETQRNKGNFPGRFSGRQFSNSRSEMNVSTLELGDSALYLCASSLARNSYNEQFFGPGTRLTVL.

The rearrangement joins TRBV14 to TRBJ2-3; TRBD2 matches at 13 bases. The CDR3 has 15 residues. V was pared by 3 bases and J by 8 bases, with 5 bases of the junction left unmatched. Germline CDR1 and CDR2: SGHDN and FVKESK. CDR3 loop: CASSQATSGRTTQYF. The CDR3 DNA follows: TGTGCCAGCAGCCAGGCGACTAGCGGGAGGACTACGCAGTATTTT.

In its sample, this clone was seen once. CDR3 region: CASSPLGLAGGNQYF. The CDR3 bases are TGTGCCAGCAGTCCCCTGGGACTAGCGGGGGGAAACCAGTACTTC. The rearrangement joins TRBV28 to TRBJ2-7; TRBD2 agrees at 15 bases. Germline-derived CDR1 and CDR2 are MDHEN and SYDVKM. The CDR3 is 15 residues long. With 5 bases clipped from V and 10 bases from J, the junction kept 9 bases outside the gene matches.

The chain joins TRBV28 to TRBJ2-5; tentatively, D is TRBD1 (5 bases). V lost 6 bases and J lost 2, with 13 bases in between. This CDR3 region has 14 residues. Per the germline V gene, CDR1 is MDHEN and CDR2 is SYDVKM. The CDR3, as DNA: TGTGCCAGCAGCATGACAGACGTACAAGAGACCCAGTACTTC. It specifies CASSMTDVQETQYF. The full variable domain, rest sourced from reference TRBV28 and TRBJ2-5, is DVKVTQSSRYLVKRTGEKVFLECVQDMDHENMFWYRQDPGLGLRLIYFSYDVKMKEKGDIPEGYSVSREKKERFSLILESASTNQTSMYLCASSMTDVQETQYFGPGTRLLVL.

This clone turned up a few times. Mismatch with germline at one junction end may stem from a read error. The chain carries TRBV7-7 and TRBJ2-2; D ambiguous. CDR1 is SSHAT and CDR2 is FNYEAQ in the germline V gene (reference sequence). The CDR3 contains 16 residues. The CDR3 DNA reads TGTGCTAGCAGCCCAAGGCCGCGATCCAACACCGGGGAGCTGTTTTTT. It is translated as CASSPRPRSNTGELFF. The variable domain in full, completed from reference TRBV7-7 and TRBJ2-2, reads GAGVSQSPRYKVTKRGQDVTLRCDPISSHATLYWYQQALGQGPEFLTYFNYEAQPDKSGLPSDRFSAERPEGSISTLTIQRTEQRDSAMYRCASSPRPRSNTGELFFGEGSRLTVL.

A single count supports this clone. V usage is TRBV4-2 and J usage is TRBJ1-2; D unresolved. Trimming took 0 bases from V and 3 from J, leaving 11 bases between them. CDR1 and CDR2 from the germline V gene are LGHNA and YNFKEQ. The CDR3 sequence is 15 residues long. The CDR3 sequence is CASSQDAGNYYGYTF. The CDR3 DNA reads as TGTGCCAGCAGCCAAGACGCAGGTAACTACTATGGCTACACCTTC.

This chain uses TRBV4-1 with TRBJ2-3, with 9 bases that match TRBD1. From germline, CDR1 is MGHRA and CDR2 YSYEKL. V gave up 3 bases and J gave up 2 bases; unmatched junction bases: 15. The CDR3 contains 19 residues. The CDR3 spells CASSHPTGGYSGDTDTQYF. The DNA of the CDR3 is TGCGCCAGCAGCCATCCCACAGGGGGCTACAGCGGGGACACAGATACGCAGTATTTT.

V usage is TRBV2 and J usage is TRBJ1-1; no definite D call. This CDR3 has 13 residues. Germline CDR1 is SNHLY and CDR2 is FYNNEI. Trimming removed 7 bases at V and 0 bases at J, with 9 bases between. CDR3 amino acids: CASTLEVNTEAFF. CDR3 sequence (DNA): TGTGCCAGCACCCTAGAAGTGAACACTGAAGCTTTCTTT.